One sample yielded the 15 T cell receptor beta chains listed below, sequenced in a study of response to subunit inactivated influenza vaccine. TCRdb reanalysed the RT-PCR reads using MiXCR and keeps one entry per CDR3 protein. The sample yields roughly 500,000 distinct CDR3 sequences, under 25% seen once. This sample also appeared in a second study, on T cells expressing NK-cell markers. That report adds: 5'RACE template switching with UMIs produced the TCR beta cDNA.

The specimen was CD4+ T cells sorted from PBMCs, collected 11 to 12 days after vaccination. The receptors come from a man aged 50-60 years who received an inactivated influenza vaccine.

The chain recombines TRBV10-2 with TRBJ2-2; D not resolved. The CDR3 extends over 14 amino acids. V lost 2 bases, J lost 3 bases, and 7 bases lay in between. The germline gives CDR1 WSHSY, CDR2 SAAADI. The CDR3 region is CASSEPRDTGELFF. The CDR3 DNA reads as TGCGCCAGCAGTGAGCCGAGAGACACCGGGGAGCTGTTTTTT.

This clonotype appeared a few times. The J gene is TRBJ2-7, the V gene TRBV19; 12 positions agree with TRBD2. Trimming took 5 bases from V and 5 from J; bases not matched to a gene: 13. This CDR3 is 17 amino acids long. Germline V gene data show CDR1 as LNHDA and CDR2 as SQIVND (reference sequence). The CDR3 sequence: CASSSPGGLAGRNEQYF. In DNA, the CDR3 is TGTGCCAGTAGTTCCCCCGGGGGACTAGCGGGCAGGAACGAGCAGTACTTC.

The chain carries TRBV10-3 and TRBJ1-1; D may be TRBD1 (6 bases). Per germline, CDR1 ENHRY and CDR2 SYGVKD. V gave up 9 bases and J gave up 1 base, with 12 bases separating them. The CDR3 runs 13 residues. The CDR3 coding sequence is TGTGCCATTGGGGGGGCCAGGAACACTGAAGCTTTCTTT. Translated: CAIGGARNTEAFF.

J is TRBJ1-3 and V is TRBV2; TRBD1 is a possible D gene (6 bases). CDR3 length: 16 amino acids. The V gene lost 2 bases and the J gene lost 3 bases, with 14 bases spanning the gap. Looked up from germline, CDR1 is SNHLY and CDR2 is FYNNEI. CDR3: CASSEWAAGVGNTIYF. The CDR3 DNA is TGTGCCAGCAGTGAATGGGCGGCAGGGGTTGGAAACACCATATATTTT.

This clonotype was counted between two and nine times. The chain couples TRBV3-1 to TRBJ2-2; D is tentatively TRBD1 or TRBD2 (5 bases each). Trimming removed 4 bases at V and 5 bases at J, with 11 bases between. The CDR3 runs to 14 residues. Per germline, CDR1 LGHDT and CDR2 YNNKEL (reference sequence). CDR3 in amino acids: CASSRYEGTGELFF. DNA of the CDR3: TGTGCCAGCAGCCGGTACGAGGGGACCGGGGAGCTGTTTTTT.

The chain has TRBV5-1 and TRBJ2-1, with a weak D call TRBD1 (5 bases). CDR3 size: 15 residues. V dropped 7 bases and J dropped 0 bases, with 14 bases sitting between them. Germline assignment: CDR1 SGHRS and CDR2 YFSETQ. This chain's CDR3 is CASRNQGPSYNEQFF. CDR3 DNA sequence: TGCGCCAGCCGCAACCAGGGTCCCTCCTACAATGAGCAGTTCTTC.

This clonotype was observed a handful of times. This chain links TRBV5-4 with TRBJ2-5, with D possibly matching TRBD2 (6 bases). CDR1 and CDR2 (germline): SGHNT, YYREEE (reference sequence). The CDR3 has 14 amino acids. V lost 2 bases and J lost 2, with 10 bases in between. CDR3: CASSLRGRQETQYF. DNA of the CDR3: TGTGCCAGCAGCTTACGAGGGAGGCAAGAGACCCAGTACTTC.

The V gene is TRBV6-2 or TRBV6-3, the J gene TRBJ1-1, with a possible D match to TRBD1 (5 bases). Trimming pared 4 bases from V and 8 bases from J, leaving 8 bases between. In germline, CDR1 is MNHEY, CDR2 SVGEGT. This CDR3 contains 11 residues. This CDR3 is CASSSTVEAFF. The CDR3 DNA reads as TGTGCCAGCAGTTCGACAGTCGAAGCTTTCTTT.

This sequence joins TRBV7-2 and TRBJ2-5, with TRBD2 identical over 10 bases. The CDR3 totals 15 residues. Per germline, CDR1 SGHTA and CDR2 FQGNSA. V was pared by 4 bases and J by 5 bases, with 7 bases of the junction left unmatched. CDR3: CASSSSAGGVETQYF. In DNA, the CDR3 is TGTGCCAGCAGCTCCTCAGCGGGAGGGGTCGAGACCCAGTACTTC.

This clonotype was seen only a few times. The chain is built from TRBV5-6 and TRBJ2-5; D is possibly TRBD2 (5 bases). The CDR3 contains 13 residues. The germline V gene has CDR1 SGHDT and CDR2 YYEEEE. The germline V and J ends were trimmed by 0 bases and 4 bases, with 7 bases remaining between them. For the CDR3, the DNA is TGTGCCAGCAGCTTGGGAGAGGGAGAGACCCAGTACTTC. Protein sequence: CASSLGEGETQYF.

This clonotype has only a few counts. The J gene is TRBJ2-5, the V gene TRBV21-1. TRBV21-1 is listed as a pseudogene. This CDR3 comprises 15 residues. In nucleotides, the CDR3 is TGTGCCAGCAGCAAAAAGGCGATCGGTGGAGAGACCCAGTACTTC. Protein: CASSKKAIGGETQYF.

This clonotype was counted between two and nine times. The genes are TRBV29-1 and TRBJ1-2, with 7 positions matching TRBD1. V was pared by 6 bases and J by 6 bases, with 10 bases of the junction left unmatched. The CDR3 spans 13 residues. Germline V gene lookup returns CDR1 SQVTM and CDR2 ANQGSEA. Here the CDR3 DNA reads TGCAGCGTCGGTAACAGGGGAACGAATGGCTACACCTTC. This gives the protein CSVGNRGTNGYTF.

The chain uses TRBV19 and TRBJ2-2; D gene uncertain. This CDR3 has 13 residues. CDR1 and CDR2 (germline): LNHDA, SQIVND (reference sequence). Deletions cut 6 bases from V and 6 bases from J, with 11 bases between. The CDR3 spells CASSRSAAGELFF. The CDR3 region has the DNA TGTGCCAGTAGCCGCTCGGCGGCCGGGGAGCTGTTTTTT.

This clonotype has more than one count but fewer than ten. The chain joins TRBV5-8 to TRBJ2-1; the match to TRBD2 covers 13 bases. CDR1 is SGHTS and CDR2 is YDEGEE in the germline V gene. V was pared by 5 bases and J by 7 bases, with 3 bases of the junction left unmatched. The CDR3 spans 14 residues. The CDR3 DNA follows: TGTGCCAGCAGACTAGCGGGAGGGGTAAATGAGCAGTTCTTC. The encoded protein is CASRLAGGVNEQFF.

The V and J genes are TRBV5-1 and TRBJ2-3; the D is unclear. CDR1 and CDR2 from the germline V gene are SGHRS and YFSETQ. V was cut by 0 bases and J by 0 bases, with 14 bases left in between. The CDR3 has 17 residues. CDR3 protein: CASSLASGSSSTDTQYF. The DNA of the CDR3 is TGCGCCAGCAGCTTGGCCTCTGGCTCCTCTAGCACAGATACGCAGTATTTT.